The entry below describes one T cell receptor (beta chain). This entry belongs to a study of cytomegalovirus exposure and HLA in healthy donors. In the PCR, 60 Vbeta and 13 Jbeta primers were used. This table comes from immunoSEQ multiplex PCR, and its TCRdb copy is limited to in-frame clones, with some not included. The sample includes about 170,000 clones. Trimming left V 10 bases short and J 7 bases short, with 20 bases between. Germline CDR1 reads ENHRY; CDR2 reads SYGVKD. The CDR3 loop spans 13 amino acids. The genes are TRBV10-3 and TRBJ2-7, with D perhaps matching TRBD2 (7 bases). The source of this sequence is a woman aged 55-69 years in good health and CMV-seronegative. Source material: PBMCs. The CDR3 loop reads CATRGGGLWEQYF. In DNA form, the CDR3 reads TGTGCCACCCGGGGAGGGGGGCTCTGGGAGCAGTACTTC.